The T cell receptor beta chain described here comes from a study of cytomegalovirus exposure and HLA in healthy donors. Study-wide results and caveats: Specificity of a few CMV-associated chains for CMV antigens was verified in vitro. TCR beta V- and J-gene trimming, according to a later analysis, was linked to a missense DCLRE1C variant. The authors enumerated 150 to 200 TCR beta chains as linked to cytomegalovirus.

The CDR3 runs 12 residues. The ends were cut back, 4 bases at V and 1 base at J, with 5 bases in the middle. Per the germline V gene, CDR1 is SGHRS and CDR2 is YFSETQ. This PCR relied on a set of 60 Vbeta primers and 13 Jbeta primers. Sequencing used immunoSEQ multiplex PCR; TCRdb keeps in-frame clones, though not all of them. The sample has 83,000 or so clones, under 80% seen once. This clone was detected once. No antigen is known for it. Everyone who donated was a healthy bone marrow donor. This chain connects TRBV5-1 to TRBJ2-5, with D unclear. This clonotype originated in a young man in good health and CMV-seropositive. What was sequenced was PBMCs. The CDR3 DNA reads as TGCGCCAGCAGCGGCAGCCAAGAGACCCAGTACTTC. It encodes CASSGSQETQYF.